This is a list of T cell receptor beta chains from one sample in a study of blood T cell repertoires in COVID-19. Repertoires were generated with immunoSEQ multiplex PCR, while TCRdb's copy carries only in-frame clones and drops some. Found here are roughly 200,000 clones, about 88% of them singletons; the top ten hold around 2%. The sample taken for sequencing was PBMCs or T cells enriched from blood (not recorded which). The receptors come from a woman in her 40s with acute COVID-19. Both conserved end residues are part of each CDR3. Fields, in order: D gene, J gene, clone size, V gene, CDR3 protein, CDR3 DNA. A D gene is named only where the DNA matches it firmly. Clone size is given for some rows only: seen once, a few or many times, or a class if the clone is expanded.

TRBD1 | TRBJ2-1 | . | TRBV7-3 | CASSPQGFTYNEQFF | TGTGCCAGCAGCCCACAGGGGTTCACCTACAATGAGCAGTTCTTC
TRBD1 | TRBJ1-1 | . | TRBV3-1/TRBV3-2 | CASSHVTGVTEAFF | TGTGCCAGCAGCCATGTTACAGGGGTTACTGAAGCTTTCTTT
TRBD1 | TRBJ1-2 | . | TRBV11-2 | CASSFPGGGYTF | TGTGCCAGCAGCTTCCCAGGGGGCGGCTACACCTTC
. | TRBJ1-3 | . | TRBV9 | CASSDPGGNTIYF | TGTGCCAGCAGCGACCCGGGCGGGAACACCATATATTTT
TRBD2 | TRBJ2-1 | . | TRBV6-2/TRBV6-3 | CASSYSAGAYNEQFF | TGTGCCAGCAGTTACTCAGCGGGAGCTTACAATGAGCAGTTCTTC
. | TRBJ2-7 | . | TRBV7-2 | CASSLWAASTSEQYF | TGTGCCAGCAGCTTATGGGCAGCCTCAACCTCCGAGCAGTACTTC
. | TRBJ2-7 | . | TRBV7-2 | CASSLVAVYEQYF | TGTGCCAGCAGCTTAGTGGCCGTCTACGAGCAGTACTTC
TRBD2 | TRBJ2-7 | . | TRBV30 | CAWSALAGPSNEQYF | TGTGCCTGGAGTGCCCTAGCGGGACCCTCGAACGAGCAGTACTTC
. | TRBJ2-3 | . | TRBV4-3 | CASSQSPLVSNTDTQYF | TGCGCCAGCAGCCAAAGTCCTCTAGTTTCGAACACAGATACGCAGTATTTT
. | TRBJ1-1 | . | TRBV11-2 | CASSLTRDSAAFF | TGTGCCAGCAGCTTAACCCGGGACTCGGCAGCTTTCTTT
. | TRBJ2-7 | . | TRBV6-5 | CASSYFSGSSYEQYF | TGTGCCAGCAGTTACTTTAGCGGAAGCTCCTACGAGCAGTACTTC
TRBD2 | TRBJ2-7 | . | TRBV7-3 | CASSLSGSYEQYF | TGTGCCAGCAGCCTGAGCGGGAGCTACGAGCAGTACTTC
. | TRBJ2-3 | . | TRBV18 | CASSGDFPLHRTDTQYF | TGTGCCAGCTCAGGGGACTTCCCTCTCCACCGCACAGATACGCAGTATTTT
. | TRBJ1-5 | . | TRBV30 | CAWTSGANNQPQHF | TGTGCCTGGACGTCCGGAGCGAACAATCAGCCCCAGCATTTT
. | TRBJ1-1 | few | TRBV29-1 | CSVGRGTEAFF | TGCAGCGTTGGGAGGGGAACTGAAGCTTTCTTT
. | TRBJ2-3 | . | TRBV9 | CASSAVASPDTQYF | TGTGCCAGCAGCGCAGTAGCGTCCCCAGATACGCAGTATTTT
. | TRBJ1-2 | . | TRBV6-5 | CASSWERYSHYGYTF | TGTGCCAGCAGCTGGGAGAGGTACAGTCACTATGGCTACACCTTC
TRBD1 | TRBJ1-1 | few | TRBV7-3 | CASSSQGADNTEAFF | TGTGCCAGCAGCTCACAGGGGGCGGATAACACTGAAGCTTTCTTT
TRBD2 | TRBJ2-3 | . | TRBV7-3 | CASSAEVAGVVSDTQYF | TGTGCCAGCAGCGCAGAGGTGGCGGGAGTCGTCTCAGATACGCAGTATTTT
. | TRBJ1-1 | once | TRBV2 | CASSEMGRLNTEAFF | TGTGCCAGCAGTGAAATGGGCAGATTGAACACTGAAGCTTTCTTT
TRBD2 | TRBJ2-3 | . | TRBV5-1 | CASRDSGGTDTQYF | TGCGCCAGCAGGGATAGCGGGGGGACAGATACGCAGTATTTT
TRBD1 | TRBJ1-1 | few | TRBV28 | CASRGQENTEAFF | TGTGCCAGCAGGGGACAGGAGAACACTGAAGCTTTCTTT
TRBD2 | TRBJ2-3 | . | TRBV11-2 | CASSLAGTSGDWVTQYF | TGTGCCAGCAGCTTAGCCGGGACTAGCGGGGATTGGGTCACGCAGTATTTT
. | TRBJ2-5 | . | TRBV21-1 | CASDSGGAETQYF | TGTGCCAGCGATTCAGGGGGCGCGGAGACCCAGTACTTC
. | TRBJ2-7 | many | TRBV30 | CAWSPTPYEQYF | TGTGCCTGGAGTCCTACGCCCTACGAGCAGTACTTC
. | TRBJ2-2 | . | TRBV5-1 | CASSLRTFGTGELFF | TGCGCCAGCAGCTTGCGGACATTTGGTACCGGGGAGCTGTTTTTT
. | TRBJ2-6 | . | TRBV30 | CAWSAGSEANVLTF | TGTGCCTGGAGTGCGGGTTCTGAGGCCAACGTCCTGACTTTC
. | TRBJ2-3 | once | TRBV11-2 | CASSHYLGGSLDTQYF | TGTGCCAGCAGTCATTACCTAGGCGGTAGTTTGGATACGCAGTATTTT
TRBD2 | TRBJ2-2 | . | TRBV7-3 | CASSLRGTSKPGELFF | TGTGCCAGCAGCTTAAGGGGGACTAGCAAGCCCGGGGAGCTGTTTTTT
. | TRBJ2-3 | . | TRBV3-1/TRBV3-2 | CASSQVESTQYF | TGTGCCAGCAGCCAAGTCGAGAGTACGCAGTATTTT
TRBD2 | TRBJ2-1 | once | TRBV7-2 | CASSSPGLAGPRPYNEQFF | TGTGCCAGCAGCTCTCCGGGACTAGCGGGCCCCCGGCCCTACAATGAGCAGTTCTTC
. | TRBJ2-7 | . | TRBV27 | CASSLGGNRVPYYEQYF | TGTGCCAGCAGTTTGGGGGGGAACAGGGTCCCTTACTACGAGCAGTACTTC
. | TRBJ1-5 | . | TRBV24-1 | CATSDPGDNQPQHF | TGTGCCACCAGTGATCCGGGGGATAATCAGCCCCAGCATTTT
TRBD2 | TRBJ2-1 | few | TRBV4-3 | CASSQDSGGRLGEQFF | TGCGCCAGCAGCCAAGATTCTGGCGGGAGGTTGGGTGAGCAGTTCTTC
TRBD2 | TRBJ2-7 | . | TRBV5-3 | CARSFGGTGTSTYEQYF | TGTGCCAGAAGCTTCGGCGGTACCGGGACTAGCACTTACGAGCAGTACTTC
. | TRBJ2-2 | . | TRBV9 | CASSVVSGELFF | TGTGCCAGCAGCGTAGTTTCAGGGGAGCTGTTTTTT
TRBD1 | TRBJ1-4 | . | TRBV19 | CASRRTGGSTNEKLFF | TGTGCCAGTAGGAGGACAGGGGGCTCAACTAATGAAAAACTGTTTTTT
. | TRBJ2-3 | . | TRBV20-1 | CSASIGHTQYF | TGCAGTGCTAGCATTGGCCATACGCAGTATTTT
TRBD1 | TRBJ1-1 | . | TRBV4-1 | CASSSPGQGPEAFF | TGCGCCAGCAGCTCACCGGGACAGGGTCCTGAAGCTTTCTTT
. | TRBJ2-1 | . | TRBV5-5 | CASSLVRSVREFSPGFF | TGTGCCAGCAGCTTGGTGCGATCGGTGCGGGAATTTTCGCCGGGGTTCTTC
. | TRBJ1-3 | . | TRBV3-1/TRBV3-2 | CASSQEFGAGGTSGNTIYF | TGTGCCAGCAGCCAAGAATTCGGGGCAGGAGGGACCTCTGGAAACACCATATATTTT
. | TRBJ2-7 | . | TRBV3-1/TRBV3-2 | CASSRGDFYEQYF | TGTGCCAGCAGCCGAGGGGACTTCTACGAGCAGTACTTC
. | TRBJ2-7 | . | TRBV7-6 | CASSLAVSYEQYF | TGTGCCAGCAGCTTAGCCGTCTCCTACGAGCAGTACTTC
. | TRBJ2-5 | . | TRBV27 | CASSSPRGPDKTQYF | TGTGCCAGCAGTTCCCCGCGGGGGCCTGACAAGACCCAGTACTTC
TRBD2 | TRBJ2-3 | . | TRBV2 | CASKKTGLAGVDTQYF | TGTGCCAGCAAAAAAACGGGACTAGCGGGGGTGGATACGCAGTATTTT
. | TRBJ1-2 | . | TRBV7-2 | CASSLGGLPGYTF | TGTGCCAGCAGCTTAGGGGGGCTTCCTGGCTACACCTTC
. | TRBJ2-3 | once | TRBV19 | CASSPQGSLGDTQYF | TGTGCCAGTAGTCCGCAGGGATCCCTCGGGGATACGCAGTATTTT
. | TRBJ2-5 | . | TRBV6-1 | CASSDRPGETQYF | TGTGCCAGCAGTGACCGCCCAGGAGAGACCCAGTACTTC
. | TRBJ2-7 | . | TRBV6-5 | CASSYPGTRYEQYF | TGTGCCAGCAGTTACCCCGGGACTCGCTACGAGCAGTACTTC
. | TRBJ1-1 | . | TRBV6-5 | CASSRTGAEAFF | TGTGCCAGCAGTCGGACCGGGGCTGAAGCTTTCTTT